This T cell receptor beta chain emerged from a study of blood T cell repertoires in COVID-19. Study-level background: Material from acute and convalescent COVID-19 was sourced from the United States, Italy and Spain.

This CDR3 is built from 15 residues. Per the original data handling: Amplification of reference gene primers was used by the study to estimate nucleated cell counts. Method: immunoSEQ multiplex PCR; TCRdb's copy keeps in-frame clones and lacks some. V, J and clone size are those of that table, while D and trimming were read from the DNA. The sample lists more than 200,000 clones; about 85% were seen once. Sequencing was done on a sample of peripheral blood. The source of this sequence is a man younger than 35 with active or convalescent COVID-19. The chain combines TRBV21-1 with TRBJ2-6; the table gives TRBD1 as D, unverified against the DNA. TRBV21-1 is listed as a pseudogene. DNA for the CDR3: TGTGCCAGCAGCAAATGCAGGACTGGGGCCAACGTCCTGACTTTC. Its protein product is CASSKCRTGANVLTF.